This T cell receptor beta chain was documented in a study of blood T cell repertoires in COVID-19. Study at large: Samples of COVID-19 (acute and convalescent) were obtained from the United States, Italy and Spain. Sources were T cells, B-cell-depleted T cells, or PBMCs; the material itself was cDNA or gDNA.

In the authors' workflow: Amplification of reference gene primers was used by the study to estimate nucleated cell counts. The repertoire was sequenced with immunoSEQ multiplex PCR; TCRdb's copy has only in-frame clones and lacks some. V, J and clone size reflect that table, while D and trimming were determined from the DNA. The data contain 400,000 to 500,000 clones, 86% of them singletons. This CDR3 is 11 amino acids long. The ends were cut back, 4 bases at V and 4 bases at J, with 8 bases in the middle. Germline V gene data show CDR1 as SQVTM and CDR2 as ANQGSEA. The chain links TRBV29-1 to TRBJ2-7; possibly TRBD2 for D (5 bases). The receptor's source is a woman aged 30 to 39 with active or convalescent COVID-19. Material for sequencing was peripheral blood. CDR3 loop: CSVGTLYEQYF. The CDR3 DNA is TGCAGCGTTGGGACTTTGTACGAGCAGTACTTC.